This T cell receptor beta chain is from a study of T cell repertoires in cytomegalovirus infection. Study details: Public TCR beta signatures marked donors with CMV infection and the matching HLA.

The V end lost 1 base, the J end lost 2 bases, and 8 bases lay between the germline ends. CDR1 is SEHNR, CDR2 FQNEAQ, per germline (reference sequence). CDR3 length: 14 amino acids. TCRdb fed the reads into MiXCR, producing one record per CDR3 protein. The data hold about 100,000 distinct CDR3 sequences, with 25% to 35% observed a single time. This clonotype was picked up a small number of times. Antigen unknown. This chain joins TRBV7-9 and TRBJ1-1; the D gene is possibly TRBD1 (5 bases). The sample was CD8+ T cells from cultured PBMCs, taken from culture after CMV antigen stimulation. The origin of this receptor is a human donor in good health (CMV status not recorded). Some clones in this sample may be carry-over from other donors' samples. DNA of the CDR3: TGTGCCAGCAGCTTAGGGGGCTCAAACACTGAAGCTTTCTTT. Protein sequence: CASSLGGSNTEAFF.